Detailed here is one TCR beta chain. This entry is derived from a study of blood T cell repertoires in COVID-19. V lost 6 bases and J lost 2; bases outside the gene matches: 5. This CDR3 has 16 amino acids. Germline CDR1 LGHDT, CDR2 YNNKEL (reference sequence). Using immunoSEQ multiplex PCR, the repertoire was profiled, and TCRdb retains in-frame clones only, with some absent. The table lists some 130,000 clones, roughly 83% of them singletons. The TCR comes from a man between 60 and 75 years old with acute or convalescent COVID-19. The sequencing input was peripheral blood. This chain uses TRBV3-1 (or the pseudogene TRBV3-2) with TRBJ2-2; TRBD2 matches 11 bases. Written as DNA, the CDR3 is TGTGCCAGCAGTCGTACTAGCGGGAGAAACACCGGGGAGCTGTTTTTT. Amino acids: CASSRTSGRNTGELFF.